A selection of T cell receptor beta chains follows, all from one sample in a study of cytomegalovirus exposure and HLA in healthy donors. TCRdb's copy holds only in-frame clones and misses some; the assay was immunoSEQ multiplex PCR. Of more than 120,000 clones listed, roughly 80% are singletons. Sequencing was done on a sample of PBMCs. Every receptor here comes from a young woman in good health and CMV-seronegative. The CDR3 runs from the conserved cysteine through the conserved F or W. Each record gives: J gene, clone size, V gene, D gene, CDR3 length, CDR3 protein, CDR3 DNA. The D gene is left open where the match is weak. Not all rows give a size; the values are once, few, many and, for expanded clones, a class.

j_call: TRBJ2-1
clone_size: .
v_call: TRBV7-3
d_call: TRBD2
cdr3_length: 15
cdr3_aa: CASSLSSGGNNEQFF
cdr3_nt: TGTGCCAGCAGCTTAAGTAGCGGGGGGAACAATGAGCAGTTCTTC

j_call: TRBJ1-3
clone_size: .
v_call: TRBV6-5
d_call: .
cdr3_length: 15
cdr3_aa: CASSRTVNSGNTIYF
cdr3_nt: TGTGCCAGCAGTCGGACAGTCAACTCTGGAAACACCATATATTTT

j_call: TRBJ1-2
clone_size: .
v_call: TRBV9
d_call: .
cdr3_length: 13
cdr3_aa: CASSVAQDSGYTF
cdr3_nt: TGTGCCAGCAGCGTAGCCCAGGATTCCGGCTACACCTTC

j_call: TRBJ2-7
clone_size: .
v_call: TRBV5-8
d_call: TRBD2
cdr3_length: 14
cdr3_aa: CASSILAGPIEQYF
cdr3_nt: TGTGCCAGCAGCATCCTAGCGGGGCCTATCGAGCAGTACTTC

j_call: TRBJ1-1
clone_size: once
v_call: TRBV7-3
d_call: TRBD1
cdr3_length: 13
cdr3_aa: CASSPDRSLKAFF
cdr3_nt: TGTGCCAGCAGTCCGGACAGGAGCCTGAAAGCTTTCTTT

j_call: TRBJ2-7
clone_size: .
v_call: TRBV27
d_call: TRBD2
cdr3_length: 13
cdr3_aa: CASWVAGGYEQYF
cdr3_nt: TGTGCCAGCTGGGTAGCGGGGGGTTACGAGCAGTACTTC

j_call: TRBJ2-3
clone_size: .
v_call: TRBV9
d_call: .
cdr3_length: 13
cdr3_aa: CASSLSGADTQYF
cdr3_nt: TGTGCCAGCAGCCTCTCCGGGGCAGATACGCAGTATTTT

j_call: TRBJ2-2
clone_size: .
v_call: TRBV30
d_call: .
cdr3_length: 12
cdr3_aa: CAWRGGPGELFF
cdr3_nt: TGTGCCTGGAGAGGGGGTCCCGGGGAGCTGTTTTTT

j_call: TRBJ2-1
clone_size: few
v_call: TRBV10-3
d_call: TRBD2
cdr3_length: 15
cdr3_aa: CAISEGAGRDNEQFF
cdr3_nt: TGTGCCATCAGTGAGGGGGCAGGGAGGGACAATGAGCAGTTCTTC

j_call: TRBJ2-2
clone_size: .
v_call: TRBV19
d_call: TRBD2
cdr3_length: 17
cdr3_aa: CASRSTSGGAYTGELFF
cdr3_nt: TGTGCCAGCCGATCGACTAGCGGGGGGGCTTACACCGGGGAGCTGTTTTTT

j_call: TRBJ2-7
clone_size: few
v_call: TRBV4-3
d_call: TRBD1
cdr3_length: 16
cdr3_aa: CASSVTRQGSSYEQYF
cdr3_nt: TGCGCCAGCAGCGTCACACGACAGGGGAGCTCCTACGAGCAGTACTTC

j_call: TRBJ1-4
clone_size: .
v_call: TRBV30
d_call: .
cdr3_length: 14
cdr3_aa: CAWSVPGVGEKLFF
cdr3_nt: TGTGCCTGGAGTGTACCAGGGGTAGGGGAAAAACTGTTTTTT

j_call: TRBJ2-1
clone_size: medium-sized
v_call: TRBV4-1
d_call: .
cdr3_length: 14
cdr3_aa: CASAPRFSYNEQFF
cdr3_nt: TGCGCCAGTGCGCCGCGGTTTTCCTACAATGAGCAGTTCTTC

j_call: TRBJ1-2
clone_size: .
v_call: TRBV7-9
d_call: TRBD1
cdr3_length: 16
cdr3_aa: CSSSSPGTGVNYGYTF
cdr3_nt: TGTTCCAGCAGCTCGCCCGGGACAGGAGTTAACTATGGCTACACCTTC

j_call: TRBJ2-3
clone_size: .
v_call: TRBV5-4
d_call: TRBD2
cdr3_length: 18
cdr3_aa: CASSRTSGSPSSTDTQYF
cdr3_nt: TGTGCCAGCAGCAGGACTAGCGGGAGCCCCTCTAGCACAGATACGCAGTATTTT

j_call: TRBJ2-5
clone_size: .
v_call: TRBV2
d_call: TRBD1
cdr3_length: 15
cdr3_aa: CASSDRGTEQETQYF
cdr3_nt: TGTGCCAGCAGCGATAGAGGGACAGAACAAGAGACCCAGTACTTC

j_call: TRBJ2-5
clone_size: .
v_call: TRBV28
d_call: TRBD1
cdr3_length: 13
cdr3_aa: CASRRWDRETQYF
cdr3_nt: TGTGCCAGCAGACGATGGGACAGAGAGACCCAGTACTTC

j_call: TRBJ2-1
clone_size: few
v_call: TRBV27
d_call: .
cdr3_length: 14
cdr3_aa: CASRGGATYNEQFF
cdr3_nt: TGTGCCAGCAGGGGGGGGGCCACCTACAATGAGCAGTTCTTC

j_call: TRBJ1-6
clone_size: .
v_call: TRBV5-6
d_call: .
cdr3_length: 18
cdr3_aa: CASSGRTRDGSYNSPLHF
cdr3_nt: TGTGCCAGCAGCGGACGGACGCGGGACGGATCCTATAATTCACCCCTCCACTTT

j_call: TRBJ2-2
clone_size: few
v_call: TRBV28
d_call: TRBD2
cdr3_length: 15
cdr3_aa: CASSSGRARTGELFF
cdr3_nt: TGTGCCAGCAGTAGCGGGAGGGCGCGCACCGGGGAGCTGTTTTTT

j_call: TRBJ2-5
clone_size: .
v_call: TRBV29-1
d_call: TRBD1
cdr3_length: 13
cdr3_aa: CSVTGQSSETQYF
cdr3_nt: TGCAGCGTGACGGGACAGTCGTCAGAGACCCAGTACTTC

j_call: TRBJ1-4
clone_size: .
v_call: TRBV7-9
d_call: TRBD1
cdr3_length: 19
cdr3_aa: CASRSPGTGGGGTNEKLFF
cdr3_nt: TGTGCCAGCAGATCACCCGGGACAGGGGGCGGTGGGACTAATGAAAAACTGTTTTTT

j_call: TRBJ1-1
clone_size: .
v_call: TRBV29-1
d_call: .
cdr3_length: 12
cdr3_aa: CSGTRGATEAFF
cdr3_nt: TGCAGCGGTACTCGGGGAGCCACTGAAGCTTTCTTT

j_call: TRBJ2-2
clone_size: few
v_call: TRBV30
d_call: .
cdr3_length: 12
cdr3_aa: CAWSGQLGELFF
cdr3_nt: TGTGCCTGGAGTGGACAACTCGGGGAGCTGTTTTTT

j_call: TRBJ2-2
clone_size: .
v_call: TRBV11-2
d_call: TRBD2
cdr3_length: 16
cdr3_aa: CASSLTSGRASGELFF
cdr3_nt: TGTGCCAGCAGCCTTACTAGCGGGAGGGCCTCCGGGGAGCTGTTTTTT

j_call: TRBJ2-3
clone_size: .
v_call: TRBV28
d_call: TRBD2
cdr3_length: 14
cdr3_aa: CASGSGSVTDTQYF
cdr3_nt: TGTGCCAGCGGTAGCGGGAGTGTCACAGATACGCAGTATTTT

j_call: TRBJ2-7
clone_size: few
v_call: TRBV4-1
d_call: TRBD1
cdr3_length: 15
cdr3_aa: CASSPAGTGDYEQYF
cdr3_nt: TGCGCCAGCAGCCCAGCAGGGACAGGGGATTACGAGCAGTACTTC

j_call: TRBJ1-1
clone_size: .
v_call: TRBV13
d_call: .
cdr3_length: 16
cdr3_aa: CASSLGGGQKNTEAFF
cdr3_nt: TGTGCCAGCAGCTTAGGGGGGGGGCAGAAGAACACTGAAGCTTTCTTT

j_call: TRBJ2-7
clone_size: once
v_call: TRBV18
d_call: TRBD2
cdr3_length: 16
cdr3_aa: CASSLRTSGRAYEQYF
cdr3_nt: TGTGCCAGCTCCCTACGGACTAGCGGGAGGGCCTACGAGCAGTACTTC

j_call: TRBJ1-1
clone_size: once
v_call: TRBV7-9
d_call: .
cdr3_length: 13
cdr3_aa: CASSPKDSTEAFF
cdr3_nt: TGTGCCAGCAGCCCGAAGGACAGCACTGAAGCTTTCTTT

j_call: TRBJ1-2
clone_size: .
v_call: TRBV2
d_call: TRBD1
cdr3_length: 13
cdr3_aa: CASSADRGNGYTF
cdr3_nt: TGTGCCAGCAGCGCAGACAGGGGGAATGGCTACACCTTC

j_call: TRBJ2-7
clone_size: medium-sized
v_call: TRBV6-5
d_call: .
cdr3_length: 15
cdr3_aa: CASSKIGGERYEQYF
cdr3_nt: TGTGCCAGCAGTAAGATCGGAGGGGAGCGGTACGAGCAGTACTTC

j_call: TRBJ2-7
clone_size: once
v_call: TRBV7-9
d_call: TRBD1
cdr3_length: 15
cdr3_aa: CASSFPGTGSYEQYF
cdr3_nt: TGTGCCAGCAGCTTTCCCGGGACAGGGTCCTACGAGCAGTACTTC

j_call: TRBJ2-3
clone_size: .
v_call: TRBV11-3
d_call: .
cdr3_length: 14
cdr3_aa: CASSLDSYTDTQYF
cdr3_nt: TGTGCCAGCAGCTTAGACTCTTACACAGATACGCAGTATTTT

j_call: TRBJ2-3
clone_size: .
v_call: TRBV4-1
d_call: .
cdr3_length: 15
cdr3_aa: CASCTRAGDTDTQYF
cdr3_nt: TGCGCCAGCTGTACACGGGCAGGGGACACAGATACGCAGTATTTT

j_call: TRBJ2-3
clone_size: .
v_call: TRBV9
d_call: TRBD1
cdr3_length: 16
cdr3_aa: CASSRQVQGVTDTQYF
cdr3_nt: TGTGCCAGCAGCAGGCAGGTTCAGGGGGTCACAGATACGCAGTATTTT

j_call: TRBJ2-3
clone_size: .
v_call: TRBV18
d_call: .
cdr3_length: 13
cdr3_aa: CASSPSPRDTQYF
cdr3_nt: TGTGCCAGCTCACCATCACCGAGAGATACGCAGTATTTT

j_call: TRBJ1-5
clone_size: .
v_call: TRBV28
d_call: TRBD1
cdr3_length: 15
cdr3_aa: CASRDRDLSNQPQHF
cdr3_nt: TGTGCCAGCAGAGACAGGGACCTTAGCAATCAGCCCCAGCATTTT

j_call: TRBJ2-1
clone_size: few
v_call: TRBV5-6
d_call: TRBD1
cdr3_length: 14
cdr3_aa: CASRYGTAYNEQFF
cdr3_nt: TGTGCCAGCAGGTACGGGACAGCCTACAATGAGCAGTTCTTC

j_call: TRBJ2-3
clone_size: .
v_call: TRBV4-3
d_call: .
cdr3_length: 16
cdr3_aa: CASSQDPGYTTDTQYF
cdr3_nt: TGCGCCAGCAGCCAAGACCCAGGATACACCACAGATACGCAGTATTTT

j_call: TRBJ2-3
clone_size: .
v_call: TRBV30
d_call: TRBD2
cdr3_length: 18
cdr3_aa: CAWSGGTSGGGGTDTQYF
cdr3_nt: TGTGCCTGGAGCGGGGGCACTAGCGGGGGGGGAGGCACAGATACGCAGTATTTT

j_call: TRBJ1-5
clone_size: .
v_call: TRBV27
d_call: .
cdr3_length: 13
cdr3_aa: CASSPGRGKPQHF
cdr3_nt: TGTGCCAGCAGCCCCGGGAGGGGCAAGCCCCAGCATTTT

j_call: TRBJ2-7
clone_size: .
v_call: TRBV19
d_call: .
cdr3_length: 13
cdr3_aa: CASTPTDSYEQYF
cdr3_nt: TGTGCCAGTACCCCGACTGACTCCTACGAGCAGTACTTC

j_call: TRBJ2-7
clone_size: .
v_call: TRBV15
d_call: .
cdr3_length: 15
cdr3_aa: CATSRDRVQGGEQYF
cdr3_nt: TGTGCCACCAGCAGGGACCGGGTCCAAGGAGGCGAGCAGTACTTC

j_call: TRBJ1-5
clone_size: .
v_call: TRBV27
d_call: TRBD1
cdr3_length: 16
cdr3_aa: CASSLWGQGRYQPQHF
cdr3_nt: TGTGCCAGCAGTTTGTGGGGACAGGGCCGATATCAGCCCCAGCATTTT

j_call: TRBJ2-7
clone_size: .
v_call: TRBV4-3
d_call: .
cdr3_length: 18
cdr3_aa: CASSQDSGGWGGSYEQYF
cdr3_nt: TGCGCCAGCAGCCAAGATTCTGGAGGGTGGGGTGGATCCTACGAGCAGTACTTC

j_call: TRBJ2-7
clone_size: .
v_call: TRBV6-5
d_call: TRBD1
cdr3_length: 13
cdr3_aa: CASSRGGFYEQYF
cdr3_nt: TGTGCCAGCAGTCGAGGGGGCTTCTACGAGCAGTACTTC

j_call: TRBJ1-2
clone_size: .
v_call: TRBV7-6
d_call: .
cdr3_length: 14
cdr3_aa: CASSLTARGGGYTF
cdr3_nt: TGTGCCAGCAGCTTAACTGCGCGGGGTGGTGGCTACACCTTC

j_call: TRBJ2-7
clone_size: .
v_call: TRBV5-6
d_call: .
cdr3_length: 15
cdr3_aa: CASSLRDPGAYEQYF
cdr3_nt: TGTGCCAGCAGCTTACGGGACCCAGGGGCCTACGAGCAGTACTTC

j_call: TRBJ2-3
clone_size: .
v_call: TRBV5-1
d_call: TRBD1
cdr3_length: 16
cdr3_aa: CASSLVSGQGQDTQYF
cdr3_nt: TGCGCCAGCAGCTTGGTATCGGGACAGGGACAAGATACGCAGTATTTT

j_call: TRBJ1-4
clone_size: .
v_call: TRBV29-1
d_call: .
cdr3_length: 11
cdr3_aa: CSVADSEKLFF
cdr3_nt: TGCAGCGTTGCGGACAGCGAAAAACTGTTTTTT

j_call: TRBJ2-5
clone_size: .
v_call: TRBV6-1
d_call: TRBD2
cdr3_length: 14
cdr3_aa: CASSGLAPKETQYF
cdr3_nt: TGTGCCAGCTCCGGACTAGCCCCGAAAGAGACCCAGTACTTC

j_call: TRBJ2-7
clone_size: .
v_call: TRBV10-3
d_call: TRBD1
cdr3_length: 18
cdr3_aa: CAISRITTATGPSYEQYF
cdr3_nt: TGTGCCATCAGTCGGATAACTACCGCGACAGGGCCCTCCTACGAGCAGTACTTC